This T cell receptor (beta chain) was found in a study of T-cell reconstitution after alpha-beta-depleted transplantation in children. This clonotype appeared many times. The ends were cut back, 1 base at V and 5 bases at J, with 9 bases in the middle. The CDR3 has 13 residues. Germline CDR1 is SGHRS and CDR2 is YFSETQ. Unique molecular identifiers were used to barcode this TCRbeta library. TCRdb passed the PCR reads through MiXCR, listing each CDR3 protein once. The top ten clones hold around a quarter of a sample with roughly 24,000 distinct CDR3 sequences, roughly a tenth of them seen once. The sequence derives from a human donor who donated a stem cell graft to a child with chronic granulomatous disease. The sample here was PBMCs from the stem cell graft donor, taken from the stem cell graft. The rearrangement links TRBV5-1 to TRBJ1-2, with unresolved D. CDR3 residues: CASSLPPTYGYTF. In nucleotides, the CDR3 is TGCGCCAGCAGCTTGCCTCCTACGTATGGCTACACCTTC.